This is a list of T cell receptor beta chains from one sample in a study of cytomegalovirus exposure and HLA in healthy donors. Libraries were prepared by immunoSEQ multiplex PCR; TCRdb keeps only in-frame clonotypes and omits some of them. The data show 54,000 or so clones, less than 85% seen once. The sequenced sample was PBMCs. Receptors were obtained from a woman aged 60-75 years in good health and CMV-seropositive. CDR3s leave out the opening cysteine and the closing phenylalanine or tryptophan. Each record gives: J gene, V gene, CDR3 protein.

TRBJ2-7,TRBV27,ASSPAGAYPYEQY
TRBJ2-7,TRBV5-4,ASSFRRINRASDEQY
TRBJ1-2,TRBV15,ATSRDGTANYGYT
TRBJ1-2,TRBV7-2,ASSPGQHFYGYT
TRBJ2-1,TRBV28,ASSEFRREQF
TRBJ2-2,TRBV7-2,ASSFGTTSTGELF
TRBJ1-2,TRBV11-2,ASSFFQGTGYT
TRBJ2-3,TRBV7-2,ASSLPGVDTQY
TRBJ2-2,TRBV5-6,ASSLFRGNTGELF
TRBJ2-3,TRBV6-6,ASSFRDSSTDTQY
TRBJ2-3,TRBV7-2,ASSYSGEDTQY
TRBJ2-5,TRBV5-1,ASSLRGGISETQY
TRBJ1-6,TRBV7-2,ASSLDGMLFDSPLH
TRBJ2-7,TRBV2,ASGIPGQGAYEQY
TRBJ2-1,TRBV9,ASSVGTSGGDLHNEQF
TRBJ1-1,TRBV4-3,ASSQDRTGSEAF
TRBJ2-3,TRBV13,ASSSWGRGTDTQY
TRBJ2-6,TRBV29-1,SVEDPGRANVLT
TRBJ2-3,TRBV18,ATAGASTDTQY
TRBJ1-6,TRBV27,ASRSSGGPNNSPLH
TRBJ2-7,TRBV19,ASSILHPEEQY
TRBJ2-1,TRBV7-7,ASSLVMAGGSEQF
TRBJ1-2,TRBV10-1,ASSDGQGEWYGYT
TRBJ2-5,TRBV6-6,ASSPTGTIMTQY
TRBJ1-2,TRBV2,ASTEARLYGYT
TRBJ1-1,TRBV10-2,ASSEGGFNLRGTEAF
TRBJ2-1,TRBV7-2,ASSLARGEVLGDEQF
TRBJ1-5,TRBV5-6,ASSLTQGGWGNQPQH
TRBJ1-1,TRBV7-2,ASSYVGGALNTEAF
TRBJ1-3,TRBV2,ASSAGGENTIY
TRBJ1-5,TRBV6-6,ASSYRGGYQPQH
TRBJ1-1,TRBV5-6,ASSLEPGGMSTEAF
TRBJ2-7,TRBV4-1,ASSQDFLQGSYEQY
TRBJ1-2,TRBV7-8,ASSLNRGNYGYT
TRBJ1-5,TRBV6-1,ASSYSPQH
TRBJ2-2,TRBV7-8,ASSLAIYRSSGELF
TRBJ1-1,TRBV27,ASSFEGHTEAF
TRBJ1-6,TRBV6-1,ASSDGSYNSPLH
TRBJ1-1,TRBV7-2,ASSLASFGPGDTEAF
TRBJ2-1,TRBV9,ASSAFTGHGNEQF
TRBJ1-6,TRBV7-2,ASSPGVGTPPLH
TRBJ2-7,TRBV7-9,SSSSWGQGFDEQY
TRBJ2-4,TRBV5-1,ASSERLAGGQNIQY
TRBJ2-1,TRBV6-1,ASSEVGRLYNEQF
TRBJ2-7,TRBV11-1,ASSFLYEQY
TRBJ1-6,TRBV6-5,ASSSPSSPLH
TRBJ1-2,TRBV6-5,ASGQGREGYT
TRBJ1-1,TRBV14,ASSSTVMNTEAF
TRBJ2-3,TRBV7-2,ASSLFAGGSTDTQY
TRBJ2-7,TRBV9,SSSAGQAVTYEQY
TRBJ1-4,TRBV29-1,SVLDNLSTNEKLF
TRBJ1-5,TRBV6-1,ASSETGGVQPQH
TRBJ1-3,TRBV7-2,ASSRLGQGVSGNTIY
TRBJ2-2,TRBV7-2,ASSYRGGTGELF
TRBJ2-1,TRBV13,ASSLVGLSNEQF
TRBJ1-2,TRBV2,ASRSSGDGYT
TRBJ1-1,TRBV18,ASSPDMNTEAF
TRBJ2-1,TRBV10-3,AISGTGGHEQF
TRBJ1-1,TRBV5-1,ASSLGDPANTEAF